Each of the 25 T cell receptor beta chains below was sequenced from the same sample in a study of identical twins. Using its own MiXCR run on the 5' RACE reads, TCRdb lists one record per CDR3 protein. This sample has 500,000 to 650,000 distinct CDR3 sequences, with around 7.4% found just once. The same data also went into a second study, on yellow fever vaccine responses in identical twins.

What was sequenced was PBMCs. These TCRs come from a woman aged 18-29 years in good health.

This clonotype has ten or more counts. V and J are TRBV4-1 and TRBJ2-2, with 9 bases aligning to TRBD2. This CDR3 region has 16 residues. Germline V CDR1 and CDR2: MGHRA, YSYEKL. V shed 0 bases and J 7 bases; nucleotides not matched to a gene: 6. In DNA form, the CDR3 reads TGCGCCAGCAGCCAAGAGGGCGGGAGGGCCGTCGGGGAGCTGTTTTTT. Its translation is CASSQEGGRAVGELFF.

The chain links TRBV27 to TRBJ1-2; the match to TRBD1 covers 7 bases. Germline V lookup: CDR1 MNHEY, CDR2 SMNVEV (reference sequence). V shed 10 bases and J 8 bases; nucleotides not matched to a gene: 13. The CDR3 covers 13 residues. As DNA, the CDR3 is TGTGCCACCAAGCCGACAGGGACAGTAGGCTACACCTTC. It translates to CATKPTGTVGYTF.

This clonotype was seen repeatedly, ten times or more. The J gene is TRBJ2-3, the V gene TRBV10-3; D ambiguous. V was trimmed by 6 bases and J by 0 bases, leaving 7 bases between them. In germline, CDR1 is ENHRY, CDR2 SYGVKD. The CDR3 consists of 13 residues. The CDR3 protein is CAIRVTSTDTQYF. DNA for the CDR3: TGTGCCATCAGGGTAACCAGCACAGATACGCAGTATTTT.

The V call is TRBV7-3, the J call TRBJ2-2; possibly TRBD2 for D (6 bases). Germline values: CDR1 SGHTA, CDR2 FQGTGA. Trimming took off 5 bases at V and 5 bases at J, with 12 bases between the two ends. This CDR3 comprises 14 residues. The chain's CDR3 is CASSPTLATGELFF. Here the CDR3 DNA reads TGTGCCAGCAGCCCTACACTAGCTACCGGGGAGCTGTTTTTT.

This clonotype was recorded at least ten times. J is TRBJ2-2 and V is TRBV12-3 or TRBV12-4; D is ambiguous. V dropped 6 bases and J dropped 2 bases, with 13 bases sitting between them. CDR3 length: 15 residues. The CDR3, as DNA: TGTGCCAGCAGCCCCCAGATGCCAAACACCGGGGAGCTGTTTTTT. Amino acids: CASSPQMPNTGELFF.

This clonotype appeared a few times. The V and J genes are TRBV10-1 and TRBJ2-5; D unresolved. The CDR3 has 14 residues. With 0 bases removed from V and 3 bases from J, the gap between germline ends came to 8 bases. CDR1 and CDR2 (germline): WNHNN, SYGVQD (reference sequence). This chain's CDR3 is CASSESRREETQYF. In nucleotides, the CDR3 is TGCGCCAGCAGTGAGTCTAGGCGAGAAGAGACCCAGTACTTC.

This clonotype was seen ten or more times. This chain joins TRBV10-2 and TRBJ1-2; D is undetermined. Germline lookup yields CDR1 WSHSY and CDR2 SAAADI. Trimming cost V 6 bases and J 2 bases, with 7 bases left between them. This CDR3 region has 12 residues. The CDR3 region is CASRDGNYGYTF. In nucleotides, the CDR3 is TGCGCCAGCAGGGACGGCAACTATGGCTACACCTTC.

This sequence joins TRBV2 and TRBJ2-5; 13 nucleotides agree with TRBD2. V lost 5 bases to trimming and J lost 1 base; unmatched junction nucleotides: 4. Germline V gives CDR1 SNHLY, CDR2 FYNNEI. CDR3 length equals 16 residues. The CDR3 reads CASSRLAGGLQETQYF. CDR3 bases: TGTGCCAGCAGTAGACTAGCGGGAGGCCTCCAAGAGACCCAGTACTTC. The whole variable domain, remainder taken from reference TRBV2 and TRBJ2-5, is EPEVTQTPSHQVTQMGQEVILRCVPISNHLYFYWYRQILGQKVEFLVSFYNNEISEKSEIFDDQFSVERPDGSNFTLKIRSTKLEDSAMYFCASSRLAGGLQETQYFGPGTRLLVL.

The chain links TRBV7-2 to TRBJ2-7; D possibly corresponds to TRBD2 (5 bases). Trimming removed 2 bases from V and 2 bases from J, with 10 bases in between. CDR1 is SGHTA, CDR2 FQGNSA, per germline. The length of the CDR3 is 14 residues. The CDR3 is CASSLLSGAYEQYV. CDR3 in DNA: TGTGCCAGCAGCTTATTAAGCGGAGCCTACGAGCAGTACGTC.

This clonotype has only a few counts. This sequence joins TRBV3-1 and TRBJ1-2; no clear D. The CDR3 runs to 16 residues. The V gene's germline CDR1 is LGHDT and CDR2 YNNKEL (reference sequence). V lost 1 base, J lost 0 bases, and 12 bases lay in between. CDR3 sequence reads: CASSQGRQNTNYGYTF. The CDR3 DNA is TGTGCCAGCAGCCAAGGGAGGCAAAATACTAACTATGGCTACACCTTC.

This clonotype was observed at least ten times. The chain links TRBV29-1 to TRBJ2-1; the match to TRBD2 covers 10 bases. This CDR3 is 13 amino acids long. The germline V gene encodes CDR1 SQVTM and CDR2 ANQGSEA. V shed 6 bases, J shed 4 bases, and the junction held 3 bases outside the gene matches. This CDR3 is CSVASGSYNEQFF. The CDR3 DNA sequence: TGCAGCGTGGCTAGCGGGAGTTACAATGAGCAGTTCTTC.

The gene calls are TRBV20-1 and TRBJ1-1, with 8 bases matching TRBD1. There are 13 residues in the CDR3. J was trimmed by 2 bases and V by 6 bases; bases with no gene match: 5. Germline CDR1 reads DFQATT; CDR2 reads SNEGSKA (reference sequence). In DNA form, the CDR3 reads TGCAGTGCCCGGGACAGGACAAACACTGAAGCTTTCTTT. Translated, it gives CSARDRTNTEAFF.

The rearrangement uses TRBV5-5 and TRBJ2-7, with 10 bases lining up with TRBD1. J lost 5 bases, V lost 3 bases, and 14 bases had no gene match. The CDR3 loop spans 17 amino acids. In germline, CDR1 is SGHKS, CDR2 YYEKEE (reference sequence). CDR3 amino acids: CASSWGPGTGVGNEQYV. CDR3 coding DNA: TGTGCCAGCAGCTGGGGTCCCGGGACAGGGGTCGGTAACGAGCAGTACGTC.

V gene TRBV6-1 combines with J gene TRBJ1-2; possibly TRBD1 for D (5 bases). Trimming shortened V by 7 bases and J by 6 bases, and 15 bases separated the two germline ends. The CDR3 totals 13 residues. Germline CDR1 reads MNHNS; CDR2 reads SASEGT. The CDR3: CASTPGGGDGYTF. CDR3 DNA sequence: TGTGCCAGCACGCCCGGGGGAGGTGATGGCTACACCTTC.

The J gene is TRBJ2-5, the V gene TRBV28, with TRBD1 identical over 8 bases. This CDR3 contains 14 residues. The germline V gene has CDR1 MDHEN and CDR2 SYDVKM. Trimming at V came to 2 bases and at J to 9 bases, leaving 8 bases not matched to a gene. CDR3 DNA: TGTGCCAGCAGTTTACTGGGACAGGATTTCTCCCAGTACTTC. It codes for CASSLLGQDFSQYF.

This clonotype was recorded many times. The rearrangement joins TRBV20-1 to TRBJ2-7; 8 bases fit TRBD2. In germline, CDR1 is DFQATT, CDR2 SNEGSKA (reference sequence). CDR3 length equals 13 residues. J gave up 4 bases and V 0 bases, and 2 bases lay outside the gene matches. The CDR3 bases are TGCAGTGCTAGAGATCCTAGCGGGTACGAGCAGTACTTC. Encoded protein: CSARDPSGYEQYF.

This clonotype was detected many times. The V call is TRBV5-5, the J call TRBJ1-5; D uncertain. The germline V gene has CDR1 SGHKS and CDR2 YYEKEE (reference sequence). The CDR3 sequence is 17 residues long. The V gene lost 0 bases and the J gene lost 3 bases, with 16 bases spanning the gap. CDR3 protein: CASSLGQAYVDNQPQHF. The CDR3, as DNA: TGTGCCAGCAGCTTGGGGCAGGCATATGTAGACAATCAGCCCCAGCATTTT.

V gene TRBV14 combines with J gene TRBJ2-1; D gene unclear. The CDR3 runs to 12 residues. V lost 0 bases, J lost 8 bases, and 5 bases lay in between. The germline CDR1 and CDR2 sequences are SGHDN and FVKESK. The CDR3 DNA reads TGTGCCAGCAGCCAAGACGTCGATGAGCAGTTCTTC. Translated: CASSQDVDEQFF.

This clonotype was counted at least ten times. The chain combines TRBV12-3 or TRBV12-4 with TRBJ1-5; TRBD1 is a possible D gene (5 bases). The CDR3 extends over 13 amino acids. Trimming removed 6 bases at V and 6 bases at J, with 12 bases between. The CDR3 sequence: CASSKPGLQPQHF. CDR3 sequence (DNA): TGTGCCAGCAGCAAACCGGGACTTCAGCCCCAGCATTTT.

This chain uses TRBV10-2 with TRBJ2-7; 7 bases map to TRBD1. The germline V gene encodes CDR1 WSHSY and CDR2 SAAADI. The CDR3 covers 13 residues. V was clipped by 6 bases and J by 3 bases; unmatched bases: 5. DNA for the CDR3: TGCGCCAGCAGGAAGACAGGGCACTACGAGCAGTACTTC. Protein: CASRKTGHYEQYF.

V usage is TRBV27 and J usage is TRBJ1-1; perhaps TRBD1 as D (5 bases). The germline V gene has CDR1 MNHEY and CDR2 SMNVEV (reference sequence). Trimming removed 0 bases at V and 7 bases at J, with 9 bases between. This CDR3 region has 13 residues. The CDR3 DNA follows: TGTGCCAGCAGTTTATCCGGGACCCATGAAGCTTTCTTT. This translates into CASSLSGTHEAFF.

Ten or more counts support this clonotype. This chain connects TRBV7-9 to TRBJ1-1, with D possibly matching TRBD1 (6 bases). CDR1 is SEHNR, CDR2 FQNEAQ, per germline (reference sequence). The V gene lost 5 bases and the J gene lost 9 bases, with 10 bases spanning the gap. The CDR3 contains 11 residues. The CDR3 protein is CASSMDRQAFF. The CDR3 DNA reads TGTGCCAGCAGCATGGACAGACAAGCTTTCTTT.

This clonotype was observed at least ten times. The rearrangement joins TRBV10-3 to TRBJ2-3; a possible D gene is TRBD2 (5 bases). V was cut by 11 bases and J by 5 bases, with 11 bases left in between. This CDR3 has 11 residues. CDR1 and CDR2 from the germline V gene are ENHRY and SYGVKD. In DNA, the CDR3 is TGTGCCCAGAGCGAGGGAGATACGCAGTATTTT. Its translation is CAQSEGDTQYF.

Many counts were recorded for this clonotype. The V call is TRBV28, the J call TRBJ2-2; TRBD2 might be the D (6 bases). CDR3 length: 20 amino acids. Germline V lookup: CDR1 MDHEN, CDR2 SYDVKM. Trimming left V 4 bases short and J 3 bases short, with 27 bases between. In DNA, the CDR3 is TGTGCCAGCAGTTACCCTACTAGGATGGGACTCGGTACCCACACCGGGGAGCTGTTTTTT. It specifies CASSYPTRMGLGTHTGELFF.

The chain combines TRBV6-1 with TRBJ2-7, with D possibly matching TRBD2 (6 bases). This CDR3 comprises 14 residues. Germline CDR1 MNHNS, CDR2 SASEGT. Between the trimmed V and J ends, which lost 5 bases and 5 bases, there was a span of 16 bases. CDR3 sequence: CASSQRGDWNEQYV. The CDR3 bases are TGTGCCAGCAGTCAAAGAGGGGACTGGAACGAGCAGTACGTC.